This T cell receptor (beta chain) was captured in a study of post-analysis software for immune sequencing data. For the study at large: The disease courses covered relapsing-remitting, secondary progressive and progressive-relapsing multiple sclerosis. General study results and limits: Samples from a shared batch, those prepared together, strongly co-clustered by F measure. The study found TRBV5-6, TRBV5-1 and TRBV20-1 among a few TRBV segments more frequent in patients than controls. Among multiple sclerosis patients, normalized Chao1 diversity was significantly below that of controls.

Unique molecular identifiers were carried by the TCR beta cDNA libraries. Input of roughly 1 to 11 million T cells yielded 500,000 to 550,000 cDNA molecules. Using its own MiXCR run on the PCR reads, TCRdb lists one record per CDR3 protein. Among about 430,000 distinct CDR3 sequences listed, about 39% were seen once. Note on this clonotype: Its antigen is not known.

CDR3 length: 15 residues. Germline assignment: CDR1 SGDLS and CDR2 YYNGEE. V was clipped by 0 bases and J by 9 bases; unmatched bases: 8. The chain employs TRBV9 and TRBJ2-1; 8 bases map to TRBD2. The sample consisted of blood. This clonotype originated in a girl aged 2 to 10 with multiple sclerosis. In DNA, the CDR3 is TGTGCCAGCAGCGTAGGAGCGGGACTAGTTGGTGAGCAGTTCTTC. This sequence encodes CASSVGAGLVGEQFF.